The rows below give T cell receptor beta chains drawn from one sample of a study of blood T cells in healthy people across ages. TCRdb passed the 5' RACE reads through MiXCR, listing each CDR3 protein once. The sample contains about 290,000 distinct CDR3 sequences, around 30% of which appear only once. The sample consisted of blood. The receptors originated from an older woman in good health. The CDR3 runs from the conserved cysteine through the conserved F or W. D genes are given only for firm matches. Where a row states a size, it is once, few, many or the class of an expanded clone; other rows omit it.

TRBV4-2	TRBJ2-5	16	TRBD2	NA	TGTGCCAGCAGCCAATCCGTCGGGGACTATCTGGAGACCCAGTACTTC	CASSQSVGDYLETQYF
TRBV20-1	TRBJ2-1	16	TRBD2	many	TGCACCGTGGGGCTAGCGGGAGGTCATAGCTACAATGAGCAGTTCTTC	CTVGLAGGHSYNEQFF
TRBV6-6	TRBJ2-7	12	TRBD1	NA	TGTGCCAGCGGCCCGGACAGGGACGAGCAGTACTTC	CASGPDRDEQYF
TRBV20-1	TRBJ1-2	12	NA	NA	TGCAGTGCTAGAGGGGTTAACTATGGCTACACCTTC	CSARGVNYGYTF
TRBV4-3	TRBJ2-7	13	NA	NA	TGCGCCAGCAGCCAAAACCAGGGCTACGAGCAGTACTTC	CASSQNQGYEQYF
TRBV28	TRBJ1-2	15	TRBD1	NA	TGTGCCAGCAGTTTACCCGCGCCGACAGGGTATGGCTACACCTTC	CASSLPAPTGYGYTF
TRBV11-2	TRBJ2-6	14	TRBD1	NA	TGTGCCAGCAGTGACAGGGCTGGGGCCAACGTCCTGACTTTC	CASSDRAGANVLTF
TRBV14	TRBJ2-7	14	NA	few	TGTGCCAGCAGCCAAGGAGAAGGGGCCGACGAGCAGTACTTC	CASSQGEGADEQYF
TRBV6-1	TRBJ1-1	12	NA	NA	TGTGCCAGCAGTGAGCGGGCAGTTGAAGCTTTCTTT	CASSERAVEAFF
TRBV20-1	TRBJ1-4	13	NA	NA	TGCAGTGCGGGGCTTGCAACTAATGAAAAACTGTTTTTT	CSAGLATNEKLFF
TRBV5-1	TRBJ2-5	14	TRBD2	few	TGCGCCAGCAGCTGGACTAGAGGTCCCGAGACCCAGTACTTC	CASSWTRGPETQYF
TRBV4-3	TRBJ2-5	14	NA	few	TGCGCCAGCAGCCAAGATCATTGGTCAGAGACCCAGTACTTC	CASSQDHWSETQYF
TRBV5-1	TRBJ2-5	12	TRBD1	NA	TGCGCCAGCAGCGGACAGGGCGAGACCCAGTACTTC	CASSGQGETQYF
TRBV6-6	TRBJ1-4	14	NA	NA	TGTGCCAGCAGAGTAGGGGGACTTAATGAAAAACTGTTTTTT	CASRVGGLNEKLFF
TRBV7-9	TRBJ1-5	13	NA	few	TGTGCCAGCAGCTTATACCAGAGTCAGCCCCAGCATTTT	CASSLYQSQPQHF
TRBV20-1	TRBJ2-1	14	TRBD2	NA	TGCAGTGCTAGGAGTAGCGGGAGCTACAATGAGCAGTTCTTC	CSARSSGSYNEQFF
TRBV7-6	TRBJ2-5	14	NA	once	TGTGCCAGCAGCTCCCGGAGGGCCGGTGAGACCCAGTACTTC	CASSSRRAGETQYF
TRBV25-1	TRBJ2-1	16	TRBD1	NA	TGTGCCAGCAGTGGGGCAGGGGGTCTCGTCAGCAATGAGCAGTTCTTC	CASSGAGGLVSNEQFF
TRBV20-1	TRBJ1-1	13	TRBD1	NA	TGCAGTGCTAGAGATCTTCAGGGGGCAGGGGCTTTCTTT	CSARDLQGAGAFF
TRBV7-2	TRBJ2-1	14	TRBD2	NA	TGTGCCAGCAGCTTGGCGGGAGTGGCAGATGAGCAGTTCTTC	CASSLAGVADEQFF